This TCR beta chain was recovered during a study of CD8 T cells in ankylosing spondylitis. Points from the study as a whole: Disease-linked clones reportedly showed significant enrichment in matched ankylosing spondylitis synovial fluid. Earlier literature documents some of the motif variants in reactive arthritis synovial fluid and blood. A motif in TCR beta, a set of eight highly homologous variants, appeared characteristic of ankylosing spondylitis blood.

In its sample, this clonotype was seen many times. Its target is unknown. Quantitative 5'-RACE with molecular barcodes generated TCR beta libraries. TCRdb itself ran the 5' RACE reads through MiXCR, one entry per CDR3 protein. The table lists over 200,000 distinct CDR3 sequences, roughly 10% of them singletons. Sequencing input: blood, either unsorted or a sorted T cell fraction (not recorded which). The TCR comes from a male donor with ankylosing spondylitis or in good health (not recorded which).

The CDR3: CASSLETLGGSSGNTIYF. The CDR3 DNA follows: TGTGCCAGCAGCTTGGAGACTCTGGGGGGAAGTTCTGGAAACACCATATATTTT. The chain is built from TRBV5-5 and TRBJ1-3; TRBD1 is a possible D gene (5 bases). This CDR3 has 18 residues. The germline gives CDR1 SGHKS, CDR2 YYEKEE (reference sequence). V gave up 0 bases and J gave up 1 base, with 17 bases separating them.